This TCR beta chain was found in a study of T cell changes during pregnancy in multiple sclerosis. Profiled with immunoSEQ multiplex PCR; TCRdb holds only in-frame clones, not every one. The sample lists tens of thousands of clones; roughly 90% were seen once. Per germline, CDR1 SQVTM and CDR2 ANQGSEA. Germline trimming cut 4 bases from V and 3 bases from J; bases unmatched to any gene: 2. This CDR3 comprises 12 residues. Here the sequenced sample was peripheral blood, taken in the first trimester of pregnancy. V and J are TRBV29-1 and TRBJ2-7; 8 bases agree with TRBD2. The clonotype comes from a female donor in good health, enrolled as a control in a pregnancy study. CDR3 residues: CSVGGTSYEQYF. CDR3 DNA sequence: TGCAGCGTTGGCGGGACTAGCTACGAGCAGTACTTC.